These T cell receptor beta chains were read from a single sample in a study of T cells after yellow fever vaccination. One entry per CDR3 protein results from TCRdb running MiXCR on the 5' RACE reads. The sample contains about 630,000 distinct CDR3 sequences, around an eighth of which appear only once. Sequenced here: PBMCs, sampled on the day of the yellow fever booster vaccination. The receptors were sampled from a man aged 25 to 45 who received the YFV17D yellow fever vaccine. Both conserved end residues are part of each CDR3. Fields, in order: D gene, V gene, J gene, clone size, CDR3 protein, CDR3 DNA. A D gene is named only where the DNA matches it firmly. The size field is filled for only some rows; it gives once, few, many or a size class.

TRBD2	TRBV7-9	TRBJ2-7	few	CASSLASGGDSYEQYF	TGTGCCAGCAGCTTGGCCTCTGGGGGGGATAGCTACGAGCAGTACTTC
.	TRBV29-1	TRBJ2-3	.	CSARKPADTQYF	TGCAGCGCTCGGAAGCCGGCAGATACGCAGTATTTT
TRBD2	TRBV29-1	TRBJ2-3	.	CSVAEREATDTQYF	TGCAGCGTTGCCGAGCGGGAGGCCACAGATACGCAGTATTTT
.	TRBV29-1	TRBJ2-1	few	CSVVKGGGLNEQFF	TGCAGCGTGGTAAAAGGGGGAGGGTTGAATGAGCAGTTCTTC
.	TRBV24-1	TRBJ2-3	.	CATSDRTRGDTQYF	TGTGCCACCAGTGATCGGACCCGCGGAGATACGCAGTATTTT
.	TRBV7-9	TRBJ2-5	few	CASSLDGGAILETQYF	TGTGCCAGCAGCTTAGACGGTGGGGCCATCCTAGAGACCCAGTACTTC
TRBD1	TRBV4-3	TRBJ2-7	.	CASSQDMGQRYEQYF	TGCGCCAGCAGCCAAGATATGGGACAGCGCTACGAGCAGTACTTC
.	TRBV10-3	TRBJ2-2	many	CAISDSTRGTGELFF	TGTGCCATCAGCGACTCGACTAGGGGCACCGGGGAGCTGTTTTTT
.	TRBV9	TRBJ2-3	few	CASSKKDTQYF	TGTGCCAGCAGCAAGAAAGATACGCAGTATTTT
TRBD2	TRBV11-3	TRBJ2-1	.	CASSGGRVSSYNEQFF	TGTGCCAGCAGCGGGGGGAGGGTGAGCTCCTACAATGAGCAGTTCTTC
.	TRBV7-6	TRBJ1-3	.	CASSLANGHGDTIYF	TGTGCCAGCAGCTTAGCCAACGGCCACGGGGACACCATATATTTT
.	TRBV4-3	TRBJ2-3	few	CASSPYNTGEAEDTQYF	TGCGCCAGCAGCCCTTATAACACGGGAGAGGCAGAAGATACGCAGTATTTT
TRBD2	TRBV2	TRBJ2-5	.	CASSEIAGVETQYF	TGTGCCAGCAGTGAAATAGCGGGAGTAGAGACCCAGTACTTC
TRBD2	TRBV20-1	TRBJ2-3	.	CSAREGVLAGTDKQYF	TGCAGTGCTAGAGAGGGGGTACTAGCGGGCACAGATAAGCAGTATTTT
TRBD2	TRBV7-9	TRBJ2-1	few	CASSPSSGHNNEQFF	TGTGCCAGCAGCCCCTCTAGCGGCCACAACAATGAGCAGTTCTTC
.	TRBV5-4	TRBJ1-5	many	CASRGGIGGSNQPQHF	TGTGCCAGCAGGGGCGGCATAGGGGGTAGCAATCAGCCCCAGCATTTT
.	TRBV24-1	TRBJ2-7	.	CATSDFDSHEQYF	TGTGCCACCAGTGATTTTGACAGCCACGAGCAGTACTTC
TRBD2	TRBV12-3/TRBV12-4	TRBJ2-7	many	CASRAGDGRGYEQYF	TGTGCCAGCAGAGCGGGGGACGGCAGGGGCTACGAGCAGTACTTC
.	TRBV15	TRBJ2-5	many	CATSRDREETQYF	TGTGCCACCAGCAGGGACAGAGAAGAGACCCAGTACTTC
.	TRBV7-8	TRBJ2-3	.	CASSLGPGALTDTQYF	TGTGCCAGCAGCTTAGGTCCAGGGGCGCTCACAGATACGCAGTATTTT
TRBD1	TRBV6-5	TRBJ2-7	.	CASSYSSSGGGEQYF	TGTGCCAGCAGTTACTCGTCGTCAGGGGGCGGCGAGCAGTACTTC
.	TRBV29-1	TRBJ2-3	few	CSVGGFGDTQYF	TGCAGCGTGGGTGGATTCGGAGATACGCAGTATTTT
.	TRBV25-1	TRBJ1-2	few	CASSPVRGDYGYTF	TGTGCCAGCAGCCCGGTTAGGGGGGACTATGGCTACACCTTC
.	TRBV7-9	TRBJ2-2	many	CASILTGELFF	TGTGCCAGCATATTGACCGGGGAGCTGTTTTTT
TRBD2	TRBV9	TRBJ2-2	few	CASCPKRESTGELFF	TGTGCCAGCTGCCCTAAGCGGGAGAGCACCGGGGAGCTGTTTTTT
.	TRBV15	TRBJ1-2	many	CATSRDPASGYTF	TGTGCCACCAGCAGAGATCCGGCGAGTGGCTACACCTTC
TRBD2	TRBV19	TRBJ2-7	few	CASSKQTSGKWEQYF	TGTGCCAGTAGTAAGCAGACTAGCGGGAAATGGGAGCAGTACTTC
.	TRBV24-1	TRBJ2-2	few	CATSDATGTSNTGELFF	TGTGCCACCAGTGATGCCACCGGGACCTCTAACACCGGGGAGCTGTTTTTT
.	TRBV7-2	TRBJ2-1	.	CASAGHSNEQFF	TGTGCCAGCGCCGGCCATTCCAATGAGCAGTTCTTC
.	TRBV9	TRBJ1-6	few	CASSVQVDNSPLHF	TGTGCCAGCAGCGTCCAGGTTGATAATTCACCCCTCCACTTT
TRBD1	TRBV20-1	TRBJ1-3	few	CSARDSAGNTIYF	TGCAGTGCTCGGGACAGTGCTGGAAACACCATATATTTT
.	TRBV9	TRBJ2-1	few	CASSGGINEQFF	TGTGCCAGCAGCGGGGGTATCAATGAGCAGTTCTTC